These T cell receptor beta chains were read from a single sample in a study of vaccination and CD4 T cells after COVID-19. From the PCR reads, TCRdb called clonotypes with MiXCR, one entry per CDR3 protein. The top ten hold more than 6% of the sample, which has about 25,000 distinct CDR3 sequences, 35% to 55% seen once. The antigens for these receptors are not known. The sample consisted of CD4+ T cells from blood, cultured in vitro. These receptors originate from a human donor who had recovered from COVID-19. CDR3s leave out the opening cysteine and the closing phenylalanine or tryptophan. Rows may omit the clone size; those that give it use once, few, many or a size class.

>NA|TRBJ1-2|TRBV19
ASSIVPYLQGSDRYGYT
>few|TRBJ2-3|TRBV7-2
ASSHNGLAGSDTQY
>NA|TRBJ2-7|TRBV7-9
ASSLSTGATYEQY
>NA|TRBJ1-1|TRBV7-9
ASSSYRVAGTEAF
>few|TRBJ2-3|TRBV7-2
ASSFQGGDTQY
>few|TRBJ1-2|TRBV7-9
ASSLAPATRDNGYT
>NA|TRBJ2-1|TRBV7-7
ASSLEAGRGPNEQF
>once|TRBJ2-1|TRBV24-1
ATSAAGSYNEQF
>few|TRBJ1-2|TRBV27
ASSPWGRGYT
>NA|TRBJ1-2|TRBV6-5
ASSFLTGAGYGYT
>NA|TRBJ2-3|TRBV11-2
ASRLTGYTQY
>NA|TRBJ1-2|TRBV28
ASSSSGGPNYGYT
>NA|TRBJ2-3|TRBV29-1
SGNRAPDTQY
>NA|TRBJ2-2|TRBV18
ASSSSQVTGELF
>NA|TRBJ1-1|TRBV11-2
ASSLKGPTEAF
>NA|TRBJ2-1|TRBV6-1
ASRPGGGGYNEQF
>few|TRBJ2-7|TRBV6-2/TRBV6-3
ASSYSGTAEQY
>NA|TRBJ2-1|TRBV7-9
ASSLASGGAGEQF
>NA|TRBJ1-1|TRBV7-8
ASSTRQGITEAF
>few|TRBJ2-7|TRBV11-3
ASSHEQGYEQY
>few|TRBJ2-5|TRBV20-1
SASRAQETQY
>NA|TRBJ2-7|TRBV6-2/TRBV6-3
ASRPRAGRSYEQY
>NA|TRBJ2-1|TRBV7-2
ASSFPDRVGSDNEQF
>few|TRBJ2-7|TRBV6-5
ASSYKRESYEQC
>NA|TRBJ1-2|TRBV29-1
SVHRGAGYGYT
>few|TRBJ2-5|TRBV7-9
ASSPLGGNQETQY
>NA|TRBJ2-7|TRBV7-9
ASSPRLGGTFSEQY
>NA|TRBJ1-6|TRBV19
ASSIGGLSPLH
>NA|TRBJ2-1|TRBV2
ASSGRRTSGRENEQF
>NA|TRBJ2-7|TRBV7-2
ASSLLAGVKEQY
>NA|TRBJ1-3|TRBV19
ASNPRQGHRNTIY
>NA|TRBJ1-5|TRBV20-1
SASGGHSNQPQH
>NA|TRBJ1-6|TRBV5-1
ASSWDRANGSPLH
>few|TRBJ2-3|TRBV25-1
ASSGQASLPDTQY
>NA|TRBJ2-7|TRBV28
ASSGGSFSYEQY
>few|TRBJ2-3|TRBV19
ASSIRTGDTQY
>NA|TRBJ2-5|TRBV11-3
ASSLVLSLETQY
>once|TRBJ1-2|TRBV7-9
ASSSVPGQAIYGYT
>NA|TRBJ2-3|TRBV20-1
SAGPTYRTDTQY
>NA|TRBJ2-7|TRBV7-2
ASSSPGLAGGYEQY
>NA|TRBJ2-1|TRBV5-3
ASRLAGSNEQF
>NA|TRBJ2-5|TRBV5-1
ASSLGQSYQETQY
>NA|TRBJ1-1|TRBV27
ASSPTSWWGQPDTEAF
>NA|TRBJ2-6|TRBV6-1
ASSSSGANVLT
>NA|TRBJ2-7|TRBV20-1
SARGLAGGQGYEQY
>few|TRBJ2-5|TRBV10-3
AISDQETQY
>few|TRBJ2-1|TRBV7-2
ASSLGSRSSYNEQF
>NA|TRBJ2-1|TRBV6-1
ASTGTFYNEQF
>few|TRBJ2-1|TRBV7-2
ASSLVIANEQF
>NA|TRBJ2-5|TRBV12-2
ASRPSGLASQETQY